This is a list of T cell receptor beta chains from one sample in a study of CD8 T cells in ankylosing spondylitis. TCRdb ran MiXCR on the 5' RACE reads and lists one entry per CDR3 protein. Of 200,000 to 300,000 distinct CDR3 sequences in the sample, roughly 10% were seen once. Sequencing used blood, either unsorted or a sorted T cell fraction (not recorded which). The receptors stem from a male donor with ankylosing spondylitis or in good health (not recorded which). Each CDR3 is given with its conserved first and last residue. D genes are given only for firm matches. The size field is filled for only some rows; it gives once, few, many or a size class.

TRBJ2-7 few TRBV2 - CASRKGQSEQYF TGTGCCAGCAGGAAAGGACAGAGCGAGCAGTACTTC
TRBJ2-5 many TRBV11-3 - CASSRVLETQYF TGTGCCAGCAGTCGAGTCTTAGAGACCCAGTACTTC
TRBJ2-7 many TRBV9 TRBD2 CASSPRGLADYEQYF TGTGCCAGCAGCCCTCGTGGGCTAGCGGACTACGAGCAGTACTTC
TRBJ1-2 many TRBV12-3/TRBV12-4 - CASSSGSEFYGYTF TGTGCCAGCAGTTCCGGGTCTGAATTCTATGGCTACACCTTC
TRBJ2-7 - TRBV5-6 - CASSDMPQREQYF TGTGCCAGCAGCGATATGCCCCAGCGGGAGCAGTACTTC
TRBJ2-7 few TRBV2 TRBD1 CARSGTGGSYEQYF TGTGCCAGGTCCGGGACAGGGGGATCCTACGAGCAGTACTTC
TRBJ1-2 many TRBV6-1 - CASSEAAGGGGYTF TGTGCCAGCAGTGAAGCGGCAGGAGGGGGTGGCTACACCTTC
TRBJ1-1 many TRBV7-9 - CASSLGLGDGTPEAFF TGTGCCAGCAGCTTAGGGCTGGGGGACGGGACGCCTGAAGCTTTCTTT
TRBJ2-2 - TRBV7-7 - CASSLDLGEPAGELFF TGTGCCAGCAGCTTAGATTTGGGGGAGCCGGCCGGGGAGCTGTTTTTT
TRBJ1-2 many TRBV12-3/TRBV12-4 TRBD1 CASSGWTGSGYTF TGTGCCAGCAGTGGATGGACAGGGAGTGGCTACACCTTC
TRBJ2-5 few TRBV10-2 TRBD2 CASSESTPVAGGNVETQYF TGCGCCAGCAGTGAGTCGACCCCGGTAGCGGGAGGGAATGTGGAGACCCAGTACTTC
TRBJ1-2 many TRBV14 TRBD1 CASSRSRGLGGYTF TGTGCCAGCAGCCGTTCTAGGGGGCTAGGTGGCTACACCTTC
TRBJ1-2 many TRBV10-3 - CAIRQENYGYTF TGTGCCATCAGGCAGGAGAACTATGGCTACACCTTC
TRBJ2-3 - TRBV11-3 - CASSLRGPTDTQYF TGTGCCAGCAGCCTCCGGGGTCCAACAGATACGCAGTATTTT
TRBJ2-7 - TRBV5-6 - CASCPGPSVYEQYF TGTGCCAGCTGCCCCGGACCATCCGTCTACGAGCAGTACTTC
TRBJ2-2 many TRBV7-7 TRBD1 CASSLSQGATGELFF TGTGCCAGCAGCTTATCACAGGGGGCGACCGGGGAGCTGTTTTTT
TRBJ2-7 many TRBV25-1 TRBD2 CASSESTSGAHEQYF TGTGCCAGCAGTGAATCGACTAGCGGGGCCCACGAGCAGTACTTC
TRBJ1-2 - TRBV4-2 - CASSQGHREPYGYTF TGTGCCAGCAGCCAAGGCCACAGGGAACCCTATGGCTACACCTTC
TRBJ2-5 - TRBV20-1 - CSASSDRVDQETQYF TGCAGTGCTAGCTCTGACAGAGTGGACCAGGAGACCCAGTACTTC
TRBJ1-4 many TRBV20-1 - CSATHRDNEKLFF TGCAGTGCTACCCACCGGGACAATGAAAAACTGTTTTTT
TRBJ2-7 many TRBV4-2 TRBD2 CASSQMTSGRPYEQYF TGTGCCAGCAGCCAAATGACTAGCGGGAGGCCCTACGAGCAGTACTTC
TRBJ2-7 many TRBV10-3 TRBD2 CAISDLSGNSYEQYF TGTGCCATCAGTGACCTTAGCGGGAACTCCTACGAGCAGTACTTC
TRBJ2-1 many TRBV6-2/TRBV6-3 TRBD1 CASTRRTGGSDEQFF TGTGCCAGCACCCGCCGGACAGGGGGTTCGGATGAGCAGTTCTTC
TRBJ2-3 many TRBV15 TRBD2 CATSRDSGSGDTQYF TGTGCCACCAGCAGAGATAGCGGGAGCGGGGATACGCAGTATTTT
TRBJ1-2 many TRBV27 TRBD1 CASSGDRGFYGYTF TGTGCCAGCAGTGGGGACAGGGGATTCTATGGCTACACCTTC
TRBJ1-1 - TRBV19 - CASRYASNTEAFF TGTGCCAGTAGGTACGCCTCGAACACTGAAGCTTTCTTT
TRBJ1-1 many TRBV25-1 TRBD1 CASSGLKLGQANTEAFF TGTGCCAGCAGTGGCCTCAAACTCGGACAGGCGAACACTGAAGCTTTCTTT
TRBJ1-2 few TRBV2 - CASSERGSYGYTF TGTGCCAGCAGTGAACGCGGGAGCTATGGCTACACCTTC
TRBJ2-7 - TRBV20-1 - CSARPRTAAYEQYF TGCAGTGCTAGGCCTCGGACAGCCGCCTACGAGCAGTACTTC